This TCR beta chain was recorded in a study of response to subunit inactivated influenza vaccine. CDR3 length equals 17 residues. Germline CDR1 and CDR2: KGHSY and FQNENV. V was trimmed by 5 bases and J by 6 bases, leaving 22 bases between them. TCRdb re-derived calls from the RT-PCR reads in MiXCR, one entry per CDR3 protein. This table holds some 540,000 distinct CDR3 sequences, roughly 25% found once. The same data also went into a second study, on T cells expressing NK-cell markers. Turning to that study: Beta-chain TCR cDNA was generated via 5'RACE template switching with UMIs. In more than five donors, dominant CD3+CD56+NKG2C+ clonotypes ranked among the top 10 CD8+ clonotypes.

This TCR came from a man aged 50-60 years who received an inactivated influenza vaccine. V gene TRBV16 combines with J gene TRBJ1-4; D gene ambiguous. Source: CD4+ T cells sorted from PBMCs, taken about 13 days after vaccination. The CDR3 loop is CASSTRDPASAYEKLFF. The CDR3 DNA reads as TGTGCCAGCAGCACGAGGGATCCGGCCTCTGCTTATGAAAAACTGTTTTTT.